This is a list of T cell receptor beta chains from one sample in a study of cytomegalovirus exposure and HLA in healthy donors. Data came from immunoSEQ multiplex PCR; TCRdb stores just in-frame clones and leaves some out. The profile shows under 200,000 clones, approximately 70% of them singletons. Sequencing was performed on PBMCs. These receptors were obtained from a woman aged 40 to 55 in good health and CMV-seropositive. Each CDR3 is given without its conserved first and last residue.

j_gene | v_gene | CDR3aa
TRBJ2-7 | TRBV9 | ASSVRDRSYEQY
TRBJ1-1 | TRBV9 | ASSVVMANTEAF
TRBJ2-2 | TRBV7-2 | ASGDYHTGELF
TRBJ2-1 | TRBV5-1 | ASSLVAGLGNEQF
TRBJ2-7 | TRBV19 | ASRGRGGPYEQY
TRBJ1-2 | TRBV2 | ASNWQFLYGYT
TRBJ1-3 | TRBV5-1 | ASSLQTGQSSGNTIY
TRBJ2-3 | TRBV19 | ASSRGVAPHTQY
TRBJ1-2 | TRBV28 | ASSRHPGQGDAYGYT
TRBJ1-2 | TRBV2 | ASSTLGQSYGGYT
TRBJ2-7 | TRBV7-2 | ASRTPRATYEQY
TRBJ2-7 | TRBV25-1 | ASSGFGLAGREQY
TRBJ2-3 | TRBV11-1 | ASSLNQGSTDTQY
TRBJ2-2 | TRBV19 | ASSTQNTGELF
TRBJ2-2 | TRBV7-2 | ASSLRSGGDNTGELF
TRBJ1-2 | TRBV29-1 | SVEMGGYGYT
TRBJ1-1 | TRBV5-3 | ARSPGPRGTEAF
TRBJ2-1 | TRBV5-1 | ASSLPGLNEQF
TRBJ2-2 | TRBV7-9 | ASSPRGNGELF
TRBJ1-5 | TRBV19 | AIDRDQPQH
TRBJ2-1 | TRBV7-2 | ASSRRDDGKDEQF
TRBJ1-2 | TRBV18 | ASSPPQGLGYGYT
TRBJ2-6 | TRBV2 | ASSPLAGDGANVLT
TRBJ1-2 | TRBV5-4 | ASSLSRTNYGYT
TRBJ2-1 | TRBV29-1 | SVPPTGYFTYNEQF
TRBJ2-7 | TRBV5-1 | ASSPASSGGYEQY
TRBJ2-7 | TRBV4-1 | ASSQDRVGSYEQY
TRBJ2-7 | TRBV7-8 | ASSLVDRVYEQY
TRBJ2-7 | TRBV12-1 | ASSSRSRDRESEQY
TRBJ2-5 | TRBV13 | ASSSRTGYETQY
TRBJ2-1 | TRBV29-1 | SAARGGSYNEQF